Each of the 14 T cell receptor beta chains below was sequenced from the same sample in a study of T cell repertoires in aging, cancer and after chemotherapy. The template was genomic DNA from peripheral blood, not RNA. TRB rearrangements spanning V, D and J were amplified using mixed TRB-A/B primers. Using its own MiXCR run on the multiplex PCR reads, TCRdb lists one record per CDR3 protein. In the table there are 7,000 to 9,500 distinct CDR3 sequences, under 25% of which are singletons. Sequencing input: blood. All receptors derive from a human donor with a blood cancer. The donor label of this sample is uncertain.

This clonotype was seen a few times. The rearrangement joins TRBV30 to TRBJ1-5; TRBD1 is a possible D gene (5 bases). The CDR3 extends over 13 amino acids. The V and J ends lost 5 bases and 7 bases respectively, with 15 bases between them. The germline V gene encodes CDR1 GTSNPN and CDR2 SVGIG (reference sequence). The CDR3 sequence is CAWDTGGGQPQHF. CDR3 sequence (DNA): TGTGCCTGGGATACAGGTGGGGGACAGCCCCAGCATTTT.

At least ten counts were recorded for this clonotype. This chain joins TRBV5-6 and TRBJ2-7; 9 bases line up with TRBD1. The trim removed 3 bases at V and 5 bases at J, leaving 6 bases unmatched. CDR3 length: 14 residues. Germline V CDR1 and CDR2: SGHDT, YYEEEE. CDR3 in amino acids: CASSYGTGTHEQYF. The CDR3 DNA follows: TGTGCCAGCAGCTACGGGACAGGGACCCACGAGCAGTACTTC. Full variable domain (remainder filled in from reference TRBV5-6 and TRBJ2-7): DAGVTQSPTHLIKTRGQQVTLRCSPKSGHDTVSWYQQALGQGPQFIFQYYEEEERQRGNFPDRFSGHQFPNYSSELNVNALLLGDSALYLCASSYGTGTHEQYFGPGTRLTVT.

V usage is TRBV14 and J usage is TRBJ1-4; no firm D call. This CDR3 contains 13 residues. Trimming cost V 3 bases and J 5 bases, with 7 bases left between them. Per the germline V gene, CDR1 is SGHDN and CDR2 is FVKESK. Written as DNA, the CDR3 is TGTGCCAGCAGCCACAGCCTCAATGAAAAACTGTTTTTT. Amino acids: CASSHSLNEKLFF.

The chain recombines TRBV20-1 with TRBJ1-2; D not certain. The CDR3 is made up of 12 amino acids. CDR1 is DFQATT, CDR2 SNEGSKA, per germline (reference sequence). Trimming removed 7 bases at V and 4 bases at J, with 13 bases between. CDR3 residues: CSEEEYGYGYTF. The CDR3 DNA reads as TGCAGTGAGGAAGAGTACGGCTATGGCTACACCTTC.

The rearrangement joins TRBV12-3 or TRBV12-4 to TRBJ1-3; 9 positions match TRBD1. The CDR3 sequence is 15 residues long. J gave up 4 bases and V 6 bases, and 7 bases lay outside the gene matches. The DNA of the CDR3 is TGTGCCAGCAGCCTGGGACAGGGATCGGGAAACACCATATATTTT. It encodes CASSLGQGSGNTIYF.

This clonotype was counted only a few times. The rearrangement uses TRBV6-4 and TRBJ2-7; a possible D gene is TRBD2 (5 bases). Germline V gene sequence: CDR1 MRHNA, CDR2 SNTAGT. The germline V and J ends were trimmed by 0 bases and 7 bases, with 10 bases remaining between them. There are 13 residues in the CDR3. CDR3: CASSDSMGSEQYF. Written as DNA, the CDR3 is TGTGCCAGCAGTGACTCGATGGGGAGTGAGCAGTACTTC.

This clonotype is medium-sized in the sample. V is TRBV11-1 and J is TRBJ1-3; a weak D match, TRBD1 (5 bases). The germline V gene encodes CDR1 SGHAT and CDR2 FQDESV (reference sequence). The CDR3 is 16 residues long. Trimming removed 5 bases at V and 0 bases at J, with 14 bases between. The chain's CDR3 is CASSPNGAVSGNTIYF. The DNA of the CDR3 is TGTGCCAGCAGCCCGAATGGGGCAGTCTCTGGAAACACCATATATTTT.

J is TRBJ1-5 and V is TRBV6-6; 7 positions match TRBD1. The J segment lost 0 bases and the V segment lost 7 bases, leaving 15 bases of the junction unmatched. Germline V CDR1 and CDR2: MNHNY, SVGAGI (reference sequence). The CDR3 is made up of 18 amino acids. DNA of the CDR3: TGTGCCAGCACCGCGGGTAGGGGGCCAGCTTATAGCAATCAGCCCCAGCATTTT. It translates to CASTAGRGPAYSNQPQHF.

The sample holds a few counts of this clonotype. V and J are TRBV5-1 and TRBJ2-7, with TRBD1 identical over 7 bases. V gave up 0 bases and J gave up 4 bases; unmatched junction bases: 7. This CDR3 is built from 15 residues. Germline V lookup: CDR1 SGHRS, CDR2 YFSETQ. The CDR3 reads CASSLAPEGAYEQYF. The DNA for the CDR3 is TGCGCCAGCAGCTTGGCACCAGAGGGGGCTTACGAGCAGTACTTC.

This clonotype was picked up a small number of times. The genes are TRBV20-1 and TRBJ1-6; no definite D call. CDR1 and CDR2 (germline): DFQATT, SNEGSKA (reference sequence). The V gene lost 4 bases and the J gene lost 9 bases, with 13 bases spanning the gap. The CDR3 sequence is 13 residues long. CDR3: CSANSQRFSPLHF. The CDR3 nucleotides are TGCAGTGCTAATTCCCAGAGATTTTCACCCCTCCACTTT.

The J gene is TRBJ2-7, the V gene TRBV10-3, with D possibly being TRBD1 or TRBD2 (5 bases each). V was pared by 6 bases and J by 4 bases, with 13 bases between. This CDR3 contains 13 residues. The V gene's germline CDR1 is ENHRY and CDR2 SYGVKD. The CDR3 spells CAISAGTRYEQYF. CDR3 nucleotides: TGTGCCATCAGCGCCGGGACCCGTTACGAGCAGTACTTC.

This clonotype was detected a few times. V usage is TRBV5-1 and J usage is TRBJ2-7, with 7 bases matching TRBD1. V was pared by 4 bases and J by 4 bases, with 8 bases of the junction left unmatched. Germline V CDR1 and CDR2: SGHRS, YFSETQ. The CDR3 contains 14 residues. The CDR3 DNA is TGCGCCAGCAGCCCTGCCGGGACAGCTTACGAGCAGTACTTC. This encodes CASSPAGTAYEQYF.

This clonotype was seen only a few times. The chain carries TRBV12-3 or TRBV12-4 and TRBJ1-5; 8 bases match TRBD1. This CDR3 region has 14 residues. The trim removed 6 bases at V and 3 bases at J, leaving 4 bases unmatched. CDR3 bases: TGTGCCAGCAGAGGGACAGGAGCCAATCAGCCCCAGCATTTT. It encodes CASRGTGANQPQHF.

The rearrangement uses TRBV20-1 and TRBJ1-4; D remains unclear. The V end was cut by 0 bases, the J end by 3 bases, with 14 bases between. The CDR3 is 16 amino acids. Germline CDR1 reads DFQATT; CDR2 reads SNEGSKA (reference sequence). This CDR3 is CSARDPTFSANEKLFF. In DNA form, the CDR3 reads TGCAGTGCTAGAGACCCGACTTTCTCGGCTAATGAAAAACTGTTTTTT.